The present T cell receptor (beta chain) was sequenced within a study of T cells in Graves' hyperthyroidism and ophthalmopathy. Whole-study findings and limits: Most expanded thyroid clonotypes above 0.001 recurred in blood.

Per the germline V gene, CDR1 is SGHAT and CDR2 is FQNNGV. The ends were cut back, 2 bases at V and 3 bases at J, with 8 bases in the middle. This CDR3 is built from 15 residues. This clonotype has just a few counts. The antigen is not known. TCR beta CDR3 regions were amplified from RNA. With the HTBI primer set, the TCR CDR3 went through a first round of RT-PCR. TCRdb ran MiXCR on the multiplex PCR reads and lists one entry per CDR3 protein. The table has 700,000 to 850,000 distinct CDR3 sequences, just over 35% seen once. The sample comprised blood. The sequence was obtained from a woman aged 40 to 50 with Graves' hyperthyroidism. This chain joins TRBV11-2 and TRBJ1-6; D gene unclear. The CDR3 nucleotides read TGTGCCAGCAGCTTATATGGGATCTATAATTCACCCCTCCACTTT. The encoded protein is CASSLYGIYNSPLHF.